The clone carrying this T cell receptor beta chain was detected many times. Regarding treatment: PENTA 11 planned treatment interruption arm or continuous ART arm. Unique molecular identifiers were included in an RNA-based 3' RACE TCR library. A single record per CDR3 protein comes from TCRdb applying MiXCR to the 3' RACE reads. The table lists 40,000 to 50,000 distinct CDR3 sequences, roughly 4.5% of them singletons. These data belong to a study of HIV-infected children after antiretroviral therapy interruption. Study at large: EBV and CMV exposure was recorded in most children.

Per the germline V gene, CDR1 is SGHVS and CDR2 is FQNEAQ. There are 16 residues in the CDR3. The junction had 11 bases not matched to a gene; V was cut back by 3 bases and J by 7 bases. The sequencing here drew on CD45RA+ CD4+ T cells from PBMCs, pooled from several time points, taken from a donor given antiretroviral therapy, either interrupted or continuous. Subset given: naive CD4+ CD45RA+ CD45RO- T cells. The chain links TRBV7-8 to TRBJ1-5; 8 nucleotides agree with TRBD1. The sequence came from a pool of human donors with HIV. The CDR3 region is CASSFPRQGNGQPQHF. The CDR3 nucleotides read TGTGCCAGCAGCTTCCCCCGACAGGGGAATGGACAGCCCCAGCATTTT. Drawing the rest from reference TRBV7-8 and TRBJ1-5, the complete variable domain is GAGVSQSPRYKVAKRGQDVALRCDPISGHVSLFWYQQALGQGPEFLTYFQNEAQLDKSGLPSDRFFAERPEGSVSTLKIQRTQQEDSAVYLCASSFPRQGNGQPQHFGDGTRLSIL.